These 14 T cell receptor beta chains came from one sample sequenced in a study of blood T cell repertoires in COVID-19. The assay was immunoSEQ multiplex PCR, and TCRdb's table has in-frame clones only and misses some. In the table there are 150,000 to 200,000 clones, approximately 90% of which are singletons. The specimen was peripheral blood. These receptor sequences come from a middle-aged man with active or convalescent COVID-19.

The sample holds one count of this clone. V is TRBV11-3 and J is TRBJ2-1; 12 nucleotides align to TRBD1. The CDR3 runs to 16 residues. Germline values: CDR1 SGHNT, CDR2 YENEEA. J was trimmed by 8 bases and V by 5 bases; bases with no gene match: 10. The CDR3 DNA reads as TGTGCCAGCAGCGCCGAAGGGACAGGGGGCCCGGATGAGCAGTTCTTC. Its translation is CASSAEGTGGPDEQFF.

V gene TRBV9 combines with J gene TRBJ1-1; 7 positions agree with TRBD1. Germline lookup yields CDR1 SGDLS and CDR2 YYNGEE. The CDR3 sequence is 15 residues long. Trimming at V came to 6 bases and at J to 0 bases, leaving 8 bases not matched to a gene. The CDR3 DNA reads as TGTGCCAGCACCGAAACAGGGGCTTTGAACACTGAAGCTTTCTTT. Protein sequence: CASTETGALNTEAFF.

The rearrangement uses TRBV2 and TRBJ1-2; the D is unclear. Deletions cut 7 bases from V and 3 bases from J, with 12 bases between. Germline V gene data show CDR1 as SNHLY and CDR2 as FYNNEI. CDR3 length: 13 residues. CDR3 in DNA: TGTGCCAGCAAGTCAGACGGGGACTATGGCTACACCTTC. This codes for CASKSDGDYGYTF.

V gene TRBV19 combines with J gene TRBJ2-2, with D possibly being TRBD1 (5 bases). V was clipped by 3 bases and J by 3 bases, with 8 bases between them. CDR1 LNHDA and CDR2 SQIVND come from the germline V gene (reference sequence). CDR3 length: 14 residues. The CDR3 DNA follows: TGTGCCAGTAGTATTTCCAGGGACACCGGGGAGCTGTTTTTT. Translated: CASSISRDTGELFF. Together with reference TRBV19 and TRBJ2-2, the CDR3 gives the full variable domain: DGGITQSPKYLFRKEGQNVTLSCEQNLNHDAMYWYRQDPGQGLRLIYYSQIVNDFQKGDIAEGYSVSREKKESFPLTVTSAQKNPTAFYLCASSISRDTGELFFGEGSRLTVL.

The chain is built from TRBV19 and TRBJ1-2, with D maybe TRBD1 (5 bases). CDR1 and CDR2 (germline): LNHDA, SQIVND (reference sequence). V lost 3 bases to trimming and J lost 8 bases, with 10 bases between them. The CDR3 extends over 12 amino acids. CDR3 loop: CASSITGIGYTF. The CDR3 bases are TGTGCCAGTAGTATTACAGGAATCGGCTACACCTTC. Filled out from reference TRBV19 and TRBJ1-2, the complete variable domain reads DGGITQSPKYLFRKEGQNVTLSCEQNLNHDAMYWYRQDPGQGLRLIYYSQIVNDFQKGDIAEGYSVSREKKESFPLTVTSAQKNPTAFYLCASSITGIGYTFGSGTRLTVV.

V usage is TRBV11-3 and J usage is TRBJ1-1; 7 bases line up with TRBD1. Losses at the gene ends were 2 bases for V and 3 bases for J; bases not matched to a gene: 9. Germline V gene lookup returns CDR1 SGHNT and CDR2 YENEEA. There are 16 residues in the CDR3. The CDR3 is CASSLSRKTGDTEAFF. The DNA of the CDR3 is TGTGCCAGCAGCTTATCGCGGAAAACAGGGGACACTGAAGCTTTCTTT.

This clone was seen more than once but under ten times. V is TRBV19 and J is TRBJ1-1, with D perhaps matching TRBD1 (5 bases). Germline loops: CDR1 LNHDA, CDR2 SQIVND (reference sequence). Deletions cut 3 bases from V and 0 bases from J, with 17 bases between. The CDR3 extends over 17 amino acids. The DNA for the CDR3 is TGTGCCAGTAGTATCGGCAGGGCAAAGGGTATGAACACTGAAGCTTTCTTT. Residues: CASSIGRAKGMNTEAFF.

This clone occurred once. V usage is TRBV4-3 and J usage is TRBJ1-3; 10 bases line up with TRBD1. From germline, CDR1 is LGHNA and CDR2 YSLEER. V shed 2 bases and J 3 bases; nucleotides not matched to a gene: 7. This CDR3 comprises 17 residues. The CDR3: CASSQSPTGGIGNTIYF. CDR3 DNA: TGCGCCAGCAGCCAATCCCCGACAGGGGGCATTGGAAACACCATATATTTT.

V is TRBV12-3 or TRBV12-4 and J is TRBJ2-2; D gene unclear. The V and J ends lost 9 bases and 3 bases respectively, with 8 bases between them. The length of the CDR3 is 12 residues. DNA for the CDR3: TGTGCCAGTAGATTTTACACCGGGGAGCTGTTTTTT. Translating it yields CASRFYTGELFF.

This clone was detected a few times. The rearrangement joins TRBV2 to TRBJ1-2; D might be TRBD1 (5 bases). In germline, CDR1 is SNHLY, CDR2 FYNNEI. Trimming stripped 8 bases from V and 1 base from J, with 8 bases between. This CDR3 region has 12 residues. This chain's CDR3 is CASGRDNYGYTF. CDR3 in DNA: TGTGCCAGCGGCAGGGATAACTATGGCTACACCTTC.

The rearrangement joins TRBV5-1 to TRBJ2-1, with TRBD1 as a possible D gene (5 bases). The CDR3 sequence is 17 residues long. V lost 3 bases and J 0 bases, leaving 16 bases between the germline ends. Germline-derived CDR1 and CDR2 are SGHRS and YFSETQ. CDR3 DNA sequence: TGCGCCAGCAGCTATATGCAGGGCTTTAGCTCCTACAATGAGCAGTTCTTC. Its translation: CASSYMQGFSSYNEQFF.

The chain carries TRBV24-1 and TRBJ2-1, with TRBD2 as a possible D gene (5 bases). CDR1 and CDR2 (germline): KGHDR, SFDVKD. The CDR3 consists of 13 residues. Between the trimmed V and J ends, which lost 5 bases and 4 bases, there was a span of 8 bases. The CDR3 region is CATSVGEYNEQFF. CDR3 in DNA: TGTGCCACCAGTGTCGGGGAGTACAATGAGCAGTTCTTC.

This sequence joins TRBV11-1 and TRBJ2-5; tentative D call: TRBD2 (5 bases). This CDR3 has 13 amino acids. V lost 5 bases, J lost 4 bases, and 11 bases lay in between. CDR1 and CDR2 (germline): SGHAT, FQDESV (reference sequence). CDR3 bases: TGTGCCAGCAGCGCCTCTAGCACAGAGACCCAGTACTTC. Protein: CASSASSTETQYF. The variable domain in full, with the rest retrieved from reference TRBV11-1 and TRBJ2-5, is EAEVAQSPRYKITEKSQAVAFWCDPISGHATLYWYRQILGQGPELLVQFQDESVVDDSQLPKDRFSAERLKGVDSTLKIQPAELGDSAMYLCASSASSTETQYFGPGTRLLVL.

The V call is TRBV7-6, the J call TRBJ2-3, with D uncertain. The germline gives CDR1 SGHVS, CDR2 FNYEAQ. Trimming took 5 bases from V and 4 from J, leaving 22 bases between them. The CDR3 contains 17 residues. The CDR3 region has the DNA TGTGCCAGCAGCGCCCCCCGTGATGGGCTTCCCCCAGATACGCAGTATTTT. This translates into CASSAPRDGLPPDTQYF.